This T cell receptor (beta chain) is drawn from a study of T cell changes during pregnancy in multiple sclerosis. J gave up 2 bases and V 9 bases, and 6 bases lay outside the gene matches. The CDR3 consists of 14 residues. CDR1 is SNHLY and CDR2 is FYNNEI in the germline V gene. The method was immunoSEQ multiplex PCR; TCRdb's version includes in-frame clones alone and lacks a portion of them. The table lists 66,000 or so clones, about 91% of them singletons. This chain joins TRBV2 and TRBJ2-7, with TRBD2 matching 11 bases. The TCR was taken from a female donor with multiple sclerosis, enrolled in a pregnancy study. The sequencing used CD8+ T cells from peripheral blood mononuclear cells, collected before pregnancy. In DNA, the CDR3 is TGTGCCAGTCTGGTTAGCGGGGGGGCCTACGAGCAGTACTTC. The encoded protein is CASLVSGGAYEQYF.